These 25 T cell receptor beta chains came from one sample sequenced in a study of cytomegalovirus exposure and HLA in healthy donors. Data came from immunoSEQ multiplex PCR; TCRdb stores just in-frame clones and leaves some out. The sample records some 210,000 clones, about nine tenths being singletons. The sample taken for sequencing was PBMCs. The source of these receptors is a woman aged 18-30 years in good health and CMV-seropositive.

The chain recombines TRBV27 with TRBJ2-3; 9 nucleotides line up with TRBD1. In germline, CDR1 is MNHEY, CDR2 SMNVEV (reference sequence). The length of the CDR3 is 14 residues. The V segment lost 7 bases and the J segment 4 bases; nucleotides outside the gene matches: 6. The CDR3 spells CASMNRGQPDTQYF. In DNA form, the CDR3 reads TGTGCCAGCATGAACAGGGGGCAACCAGATACGCAGTATTTT.

The V and J genes are TRBV9 and TRBJ2-1, with TRBD2 identical over 8 bases. Germline V gene data show CDR1 as SGDLS and CDR2 as YYNGEE. The length of the CDR3 is 18 residues. V lost 4 bases and J lost 7; bases outside the gene matches: 19. The CDR3 here is CASSTPLLHGSGGNEQFF. The CDR3 DNA is TGTGCCAGCAGCACACCCCTACTTCACGGGAGCGGGGGTAATGAGCAGTTCTTC. The full variable domain, in which reference TRBV9 and TRBJ2-1 provide the parts outside the CDR3, is DSGVTQTPKHLITATGQRVTLRCSPRSGDLSVYWYQQSLDQGLQFLIQYYNGEERAKGNILERFSAQQFPDLHSELNLSSLELGDSALYFCASSTPLLHGSGGNEQFFGPGTRLTVL.

This clone was recorded once. The rearrangement uses TRBV13 and TRBJ2-1; TRBD2 matches at 7 bases. V trimming: 2 bases; J trimming: 3 bases; junction bases outside the gene matches: 4. Germline V gene sequence: CDR1 PRHDT, CDR2 FYEKMQ (reference sequence). The CDR3 length is 15 residues. CDR3 sequence: CASSLLGLDYNEQFF. The CDR3 DNA reads TGTGCCAGCAGCTTACTAGGACTAGACTACAATGAGCAGTTCTTC.

The CDR3 is CASGLVLRASGELFF. Here the CDR3 DNA reads TGTGCTAGTGGTTTGGTACTCAGAGCGTCCGGGGAGCTGTTTTTT. This chain links TRBV12-5 with TRBJ2-2; unclear D gene. V dropped 0 bases and J dropped 6 bases, with 11 bases sitting between them. The germline gives CDR1 LGHNT, CDR2 FRNRAP. The CDR3 contains 15 residues. Looking up the rest from reference TRBV12-5 and TRBJ2-2 gives the full variable domain: DARVTQTPRHKVTEMGQEVTMRCQPILGHNTVFWYRQTMMQGLELLAYFRNRAPLDDSGMPKDRFSAEMPDATLATLKIQPSEPRDSAVYFCASGLVLRASGELFFGEGSRLTVL.

V gene TRBV27 combines with J gene TRBJ2-1; 9 nucleotides align to TRBD2. V gave up 7 bases and J gave up 9 bases; unmatched junction bases: 19. This CDR3 region has 17 residues. Germline CDR1 reads MNHEY; CDR2 reads SMNVEV (reference sequence). The CDR3 sequence: CASTRLAGRVETGEQFF. The CDR3 nucleotides read TGTGCCAGCACTCGGCTAGCGGGAAGGGTTGAGACGGGTGAGCAGTTCTTC.

The chain recombines TRBV9 with TRBJ1-2; 7 nucleotides match TRBD1. The CDR3 loop spans 14 amino acids. In germline, CDR1 is SGDLS, CDR2 YYNGEE. V lost 5 bases and J lost 2; bases outside the gene matches: 6. The CDR3 here is CASSNRGLNYGYTF. The CDR3 DNA reads as TGTGCCAGCAGTAACAGGGGCCTCAACTATGGCTACACCTTC.

The genes are TRBV6-5 and TRBJ2-7; 14 nucleotides align to TRBD2. The junction had 8 bases not matched to a gene; V was cut back by 6 bases and J by 7 bases. Germline CDR1 MNHEY, CDR2 SVGAGI. CDR3 length: 15 residues. This CDR3 is CASSRGLAGGGEQYF. The CDR3, as DNA: TGTGCCAGCAGCCGCGGACTAGCGGGAGGCGGAGAGCAGTACTTC.

This rearrangement joins TRBV27 to TRBJ1-4, with D possibly TRBD1 on 6 matching bases. The CDR3 runs to 13 residues. Trimming left V 6 bases short and J 10 bases short, with 15 bases between. Germline V lookup: CDR1 MNHEY, CDR2 SMNVEV (reference sequence). The CDR3 reads CASSLGHRGKLFF. The CDR3 coding sequence is TGTGCCAGCAGCCTGGGACACCGGGGAAAACTGTTTTTT.

This sequence joins TRBV19 and TRBJ1-1; a weak D match, TRBD1 (5 bases). This CDR3 comprises 13 residues. Germline V gives CDR1 LNHDA, CDR2 SQIVND (reference sequence). Between the trimmed V and J ends, which lost 5 bases and 5 bases, there was a span of 12 bases. The CDR3 here is CASSAGIWTEAFF. Here the CDR3 DNA reads TGTGCCAGTAGTGCAGGGATTTGGACTGAAGCTTTCTTT.

CDR3: CASSPGLSNVDTQYF. The CDR3 DNA sequence: TGTGCCAGCTCACCCGGACTCTCCAACGTAGATACGCAGTATTTT. V usage is TRBV18 and J usage is TRBJ2-3; perhaps TRBD2 as D (5 bases). The ends were cut back, 3 bases at V and 5 bases at J, with 15 bases in the middle. The CDR3 contains 15 residues. Germline-derived CDR1 and CDR2 are KGHSH and LQKENI.

The chain employs TRBV19 and TRBJ2-1; a possible D gene is TRBD1 (5 bases). Per the germline V gene, CDR1 is LNHDA and CDR2 is SQIVND (reference sequence). Trimming took off 8 bases at V and 6 bases at J, with 11 bases between the two ends. CDR3 size: 12 residues. The CDR3 spells CASWGRSNEQFF. In DNA form, the CDR3 reads TGTGCCAGTTGGGGCCGCAGCAATGAGCAGTTCTTC.

The CDR3 coding sequence is TGTGCCTCAAGACAGGGTGTTGGCTACACCTTC. The encoded protein is CASRQGVGYTF. The rearrangement links TRBV30 to TRBJ1-2; 7 nucleotides agree with TRBD1. The CDR3 consists of 11 residues. Germline CDR1 is GTSNPN and CDR2 is SVGIG (reference sequence). Trimming removed 7 bases from V and 7 bases from J; junction bases left unmatched: 6.

The chain recombines TRBV11-2 with TRBJ2-1; the D is unclear. This CDR3 has 14 residues. CDR1 is SGHAT, CDR2 FQNNGV, per germline. The ends were cut back, 5 bases at V and 8 bases at J, with 16 bases in the middle. CDR3 residues: CASSPRPGDDEQFF. CDR3 bases: TGTGCCAGCAGCCCACGGCCAGGTGACGATGAGCAGTTCTTC.

The J gene is TRBJ2-7, the V gene TRBV28, with 7 bases that match TRBD2. CDR3 size: 13 residues. With 11 bases clipped from V and 2 bases from J, the junction kept 9 bases outside the gene matches. Germline lookup yields CDR1 MDHEN and CDR2 SYDVKM. The DNA of the CDR3 is TGTGCCGTCTCTCGGGGAGGGACCTACGAGCAGTACTTC. Amino acids: CAVSRGGTYEQYF. Using reference TRBV28 and TRBJ2-7 for the parts outside the CDR3, the full variable domain is DVKVTQSSRYLVKRTGEKVFLECVQDMDHENMFWYRQDPGLGLRLIYFSYDVKMKEKGDIPEGYSVSREKKERFSLILESASTNQTSMYLCAVSRGGTYEQYFGPGTRLTVT.

The chain joins TRBV4-2 to TRBJ2-1; D is perhaps TRBD2 (5 bases). This CDR3 is built from 14 residues. Trimming removed 0 bases at V and 4 bases at J, with 7 bases between. The V gene's germline CDR1 is LGHNA and CDR2 YNFKEQ. In nucleotides, the CDR3 is TGTGCCAGCAGCCAAGACGGGGAGTACAATGAGCAGTTCTTC. Its protein product is CASSQDGEYNEQFF.

The chain carries TRBV29-1 and TRBJ1-2, with D possibly TRBD1 on 5 matching bases. With 0 bases removed from V and 6 bases from J, the gap between germline ends came to 11 bases. The CDR3 contains 13 residues. Germline V gene lookup returns CDR1 SQVTM and CDR2 ANQGSEA. The CDR3 DNA reads TGCAGCGTTGAAGATGACACAGGAGATGGCTACACCTTC. Translating it yields CSVEDDTGDGYTF.

The chain links TRBV6-1 to TRBJ1-2; D is possibly TRBD1 (6 bases). There are 14 residues in the CDR3. Per germline, CDR1 MNHNS and CDR2 SASEGT. Trimming pared 6 bases from V and 0 bases from J, leaving 11 bases between. CDR3 in DNA: TGTGCCAGCAGAAGACAGGCCGCTAACTATGGCTACACCTTC. Amino acid sequence: CASRRQAANYGYTF.

This clone has a single count. The CDR3 bases are TGTGCCAGCAGCCCAATGGGGGGTTCGGGGAACACTGAAGCTTTCTTT. Translation gives CASSPMGGSGNTEAFF. V is TRBV5-6 and J is TRBJ1-1, with D possibly matching TRBD1 (5 bases). V lost 4 bases and J lost 1, with 17 bases in between. This CDR3 contains 16 residues. The germline gives CDR1 SGHDT, CDR2 YYEEEE. Complete variable domain (other parts from reference TRBV5-6 and TRBJ1-1): DAGVTQSPTHLIKTRGQQVTLRCSPKSGHDTVSWYQQALGQGPQFIFQYYEEEERQRGNFPDRFSGHQFPNYSSELNVNALLLGDSALYLCASSPMGGSGNTEAFFGQGTRLTVV.

CDR3 protein: CASSSSGQGYEKLFF. The CDR3 DNA sequence: TGTGCCAGCAGCTCGTCGGGACAGGGGTATGAAAAACTGTTTTTT. The J gene is TRBJ1-4, the V gene TRBV11-2; TRBD1 agrees at 10 bases. Per the germline V gene, CDR1 is SGHAT and CDR2 is FQNNGV. V lost 4 bases to trimming and J lost 6 bases; unmatched junction nucleotides: 5. The CDR3 has 15 residues. Drawing the rest from reference TRBV11-2 and TRBJ1-4, the complete variable domain is EAGVAQSPRYKIIEKRQSVAFWCNPISGHATLYWYQQILGQGPKLLIQFQNNGVVDDSQLPKDRFSAERLKGVDSTLKIQPAKLEDSAVYLCASSSSGQGYEKLFFGSGTQLSVL.

This chain connects TRBV11-2 to TRBJ2-1, with TRBD2 matching over 9 bases. V lost 2 bases and J lost 5; bases outside the gene matches: 10. Germline CDR1 and CDR2: SGHAT and FQNNGV. The CDR3 sequence is 17 residues long. The CDR3 region is CASSLRISGRSHNEQFF. The CDR3 DNA follows: TGTGCCAGCAGCTTAAGGATTAGCGGGAGATCCCACAATGAGCAGTTCTTC.

This chain joins TRBV29-1 and TRBJ2-2, with 12 bases that match TRBD2. The CDR3 loop spans 17 amino acids. Trimming cost V 6 bases and J 3 bases; bases outside gene matches: 11. Per germline, CDR1 SQVTM and CDR2 ANQGSEA. CDR3 nucleotides: TGCAGCGTAAGAGGACTAGCGGGGACGGTCTACACCGGGGAGCTGTTTTTT. This encodes CSVRGLAGTVYTGELFF.

The chain is built from TRBV4-1 and TRBJ1-2; D uncertain. Looked up from germline, CDR1 is MGHRA and CDR2 is YSYEKL. Trimming shortened V by 2 bases and J by 2 bases, and 18 bases separated the two germline ends. This CDR3 is 17 amino acids long. This chain's CDR3 is CASSQTFTVRYNYGYTF. The CDR3 region has the DNA TGCGCCAGCAGCCAAACTTTCACGGTACGCTACAACTATGGCTACACCTTC.

This clone was recorded once. The chain recombines TRBV7-2 with TRBJ1-1; D is uncertain. Trimming removed 1 base at V and 4 bases at J, with 10 bases between. Per germline, CDR1 SGHTA and CDR2 FQGNSA. The CDR3 is 14 amino acids. The CDR3 loop reads CASSLGVSGTEAFF. DNA for the CDR3: TGTGCCAGCAGCTTAGGTGTTTCGGGCACTGAAGCTTTCTTT.

This clone was detected only a few times. The CDR3 reads CASSSYTSTQYF. CDR3 nucleotides: TGTGCCAGCAGCTCGTATACAAGTACGCAGTATTTT. V usage is TRBV5-6 and J usage is TRBJ2-3; no clear D. V lost 3 bases and J lost 8, with 10 bases in between. The CDR3 has 12 amino acids. CDR1 and CDR2 from the germline V gene are SGHDT and YYEEEE.

In regard to this clone: The same CDR3 arises from other DNA sequences in this sample as well. V and J are TRBV27 and TRBJ2-1, with D possibly TRBD2 on 5 matching bases. From germline, CDR1 is MNHEY and CDR2 SMNVEV (reference sequence). This CDR3 is 12 amino acids long. V was shortened by 2 bases and J by 7 bases, with 6 bases between the two germline ends. In nucleotides, the CDR3 is TGTGCCAGCAGTTTAGGCGGGAATGAGCAGTTCTTC. This sequence encodes CASSLGGNEQFF.